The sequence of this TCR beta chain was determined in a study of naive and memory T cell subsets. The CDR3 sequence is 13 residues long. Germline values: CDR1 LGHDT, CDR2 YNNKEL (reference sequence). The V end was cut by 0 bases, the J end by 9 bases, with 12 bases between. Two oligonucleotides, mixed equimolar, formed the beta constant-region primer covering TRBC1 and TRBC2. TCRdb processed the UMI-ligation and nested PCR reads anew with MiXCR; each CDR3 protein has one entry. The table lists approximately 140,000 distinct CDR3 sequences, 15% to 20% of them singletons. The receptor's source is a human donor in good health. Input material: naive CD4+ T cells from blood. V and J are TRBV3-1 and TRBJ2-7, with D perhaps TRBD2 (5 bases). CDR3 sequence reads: CASSQDVGSVQYF. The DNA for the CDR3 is TGTGCCAGCAGCCAAGATGTGGGGAGCGTGCAGTACTTC.